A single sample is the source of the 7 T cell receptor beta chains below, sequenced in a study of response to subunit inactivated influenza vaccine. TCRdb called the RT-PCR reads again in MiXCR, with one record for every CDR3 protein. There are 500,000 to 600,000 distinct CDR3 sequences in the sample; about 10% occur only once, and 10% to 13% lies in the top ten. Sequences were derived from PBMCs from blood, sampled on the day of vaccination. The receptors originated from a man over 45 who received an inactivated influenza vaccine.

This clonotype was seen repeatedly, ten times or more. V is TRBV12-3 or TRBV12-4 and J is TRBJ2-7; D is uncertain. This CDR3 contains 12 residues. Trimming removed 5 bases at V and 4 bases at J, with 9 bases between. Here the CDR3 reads CASSGLLYEQYF. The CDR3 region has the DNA TGTGCCAGCAGTGGCCTGTTGTACGAGCAGTACTTC.

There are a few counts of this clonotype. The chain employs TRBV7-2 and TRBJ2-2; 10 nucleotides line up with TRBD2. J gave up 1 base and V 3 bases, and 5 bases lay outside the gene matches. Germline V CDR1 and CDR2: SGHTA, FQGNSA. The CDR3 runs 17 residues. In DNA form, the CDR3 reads TGTGCCAGCAGCTTTTGGTTAGCGGGAGGGAACACCGGGGAGCTGTTTTTT. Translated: CASSFWLAGGNTGELFF.

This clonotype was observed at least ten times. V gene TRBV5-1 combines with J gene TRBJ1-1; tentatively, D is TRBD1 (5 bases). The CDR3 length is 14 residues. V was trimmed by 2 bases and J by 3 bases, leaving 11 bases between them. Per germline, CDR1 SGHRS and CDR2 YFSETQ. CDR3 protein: CASSLSGGDTEAFF. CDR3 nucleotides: TGCGCCAGCAGCTTATCTGGAGGGGACACTGAAGCTTTCTTT.

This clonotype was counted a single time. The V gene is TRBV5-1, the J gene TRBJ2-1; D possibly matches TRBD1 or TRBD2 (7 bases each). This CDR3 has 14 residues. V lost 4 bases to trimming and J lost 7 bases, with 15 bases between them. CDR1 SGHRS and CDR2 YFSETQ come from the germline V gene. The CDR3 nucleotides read TGCGCCAGCAGCGAGCAGGGGGGAGGGAATGAGCAGTTCTTC. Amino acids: CASSEQGGGNEQFF.

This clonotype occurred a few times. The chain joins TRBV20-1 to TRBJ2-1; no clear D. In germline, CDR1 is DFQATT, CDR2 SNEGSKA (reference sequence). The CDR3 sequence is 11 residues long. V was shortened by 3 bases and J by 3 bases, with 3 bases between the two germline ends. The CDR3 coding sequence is TGCAGTGCTAGTTACTACAATGAGCAGTTCTTC. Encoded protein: CSASYYNEQFF.

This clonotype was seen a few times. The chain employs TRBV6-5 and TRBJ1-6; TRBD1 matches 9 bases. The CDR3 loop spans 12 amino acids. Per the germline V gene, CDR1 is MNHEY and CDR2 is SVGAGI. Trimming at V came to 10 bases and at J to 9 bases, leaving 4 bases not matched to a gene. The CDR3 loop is CATRTGASPLHF. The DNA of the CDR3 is TGTGCCACCCGGACAGGGGCTTCACCCCTCCACTTT.

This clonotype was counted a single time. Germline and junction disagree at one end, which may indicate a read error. DNA for the CDR3: TGTGCCACTACGGGACAGGGGGCATCTGGGGCCAACGTCCTGATTTTC. Amino acid sequence: CATTGQGASGANVLIF. The V and J genes are TRBV10-3 and TRBJ2-6, with 12 positions matching TRBD1. The CDR3 consists of 16 residues. Germline loops: CDR1 ENHRY, CDR2 SYGVKD.